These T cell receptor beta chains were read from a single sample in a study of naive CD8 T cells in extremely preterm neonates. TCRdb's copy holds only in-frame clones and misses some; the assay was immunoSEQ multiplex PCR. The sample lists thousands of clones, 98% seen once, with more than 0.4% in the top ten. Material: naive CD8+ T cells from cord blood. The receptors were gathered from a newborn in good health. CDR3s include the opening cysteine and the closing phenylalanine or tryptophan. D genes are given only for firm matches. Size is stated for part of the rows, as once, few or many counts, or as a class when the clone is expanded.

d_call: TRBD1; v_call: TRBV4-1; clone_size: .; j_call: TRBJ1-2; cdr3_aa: CASSQWTGWGYTF; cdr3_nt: TGCGCCAGCAGCCAGTGGACAGGGTGGGGCTACACCTTC
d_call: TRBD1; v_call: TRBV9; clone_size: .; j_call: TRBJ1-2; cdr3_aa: CASSVARTGRNGYTF; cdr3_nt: TGTGCCAGCAGCGTAGCTAGGACAGGGAGGAATGGCTACACCTTC
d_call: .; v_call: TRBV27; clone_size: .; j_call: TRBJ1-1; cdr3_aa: CASSLLGGEAFF; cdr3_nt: TGTGCCAGCAGTTTATTGGGGGGTGAAGCTTTCTTT
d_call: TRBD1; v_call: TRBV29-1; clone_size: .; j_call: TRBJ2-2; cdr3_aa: CSVRTGSTGELFF; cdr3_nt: TGCAGCGTTCGGACAGGGTCCACCGGGGAGCTGTTTTTT
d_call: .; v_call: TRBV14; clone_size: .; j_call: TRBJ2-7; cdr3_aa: CASSRGYYEQYF; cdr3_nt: TGTGCCAGCAGCCGAGGGTACTACGAGCAGTACTTC
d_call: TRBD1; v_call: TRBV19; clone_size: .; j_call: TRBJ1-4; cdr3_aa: CASSIFPSGGSNEKLFF; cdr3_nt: TGTGCCAGTAGTATCTTCCCATCAGGGGGCTCTAATGAAAAACTGTTTTTT
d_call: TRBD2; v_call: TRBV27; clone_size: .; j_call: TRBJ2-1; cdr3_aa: CATSSLAASYNEQFF; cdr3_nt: TGTGCCACTTCTAGTCTAGCGGCCTCCTACAATGAGCAGTTCTTC
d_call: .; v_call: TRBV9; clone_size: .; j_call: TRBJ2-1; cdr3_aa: CASSESTDEQFF; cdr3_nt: TGTGCCAGCAGCGAGAGTACGGATGAGCAGTTCTTC
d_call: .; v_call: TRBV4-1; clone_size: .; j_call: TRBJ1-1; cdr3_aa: CASSQDYGQNTEAFF; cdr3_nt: TGCGCCAGCAGCCAAGATTACGGACAAAACACTGAAGCTTTCTTT
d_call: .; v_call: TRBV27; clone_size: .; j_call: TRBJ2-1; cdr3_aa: CASSLGTTYNEQFF; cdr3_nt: TGTGCCAGCAGTTTAGGGACAACCTACAATGAGCAGTTCTTC
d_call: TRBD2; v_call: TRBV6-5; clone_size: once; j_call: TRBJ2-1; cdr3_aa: CASSLAGGYNEQFF; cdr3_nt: TGTGCCAGCAGTCTAGCGGGAGGCTACAATGAGCAGTTCTTC
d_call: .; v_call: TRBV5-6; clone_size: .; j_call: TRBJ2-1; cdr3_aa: CASSFGQGYNEQFF; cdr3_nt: TGTGCCAGCAGCTTCGGGCAGGGATACAATGAGCAGTTCTTC
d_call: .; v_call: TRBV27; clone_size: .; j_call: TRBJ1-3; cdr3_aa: CASSLSHSGNTIYF; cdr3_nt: TGTGCCAGCAGTTTATCCCACTCTGGAAACACCATATATTTT
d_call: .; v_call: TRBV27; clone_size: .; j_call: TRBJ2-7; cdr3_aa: CASSPGSSYEQYF; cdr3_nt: TGTGCCAGCAGCCCGGGAAGCTCCTACGAGCAGTACTTC
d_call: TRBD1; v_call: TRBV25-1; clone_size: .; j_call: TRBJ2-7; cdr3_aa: CASSATGFYEQYF; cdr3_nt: TGTGCCAGCAGTGCGACAGGGTTCTACGAGCAGTACTTC
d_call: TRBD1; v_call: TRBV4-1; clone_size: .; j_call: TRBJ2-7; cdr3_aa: CASSQKPGQGAEQYF; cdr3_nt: TGCGCCAGCAGCCAGAAACCGGGACAGGGCGCCGAGCAGTACTTC
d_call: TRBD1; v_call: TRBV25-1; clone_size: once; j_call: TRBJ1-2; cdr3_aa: CASSEWGTGASYTF; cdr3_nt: TGTGCCAGCAGTGAATGGGGGACAGGGGCTAGCTACACCTTC
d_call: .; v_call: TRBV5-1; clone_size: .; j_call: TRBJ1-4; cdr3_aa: CASSLGGKLFF; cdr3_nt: TGCGCCAGCAGCTTGGGCGGAAAACTGTTTTTT
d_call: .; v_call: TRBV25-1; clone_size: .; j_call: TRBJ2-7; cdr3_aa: CASSVYYEQYF; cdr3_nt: TGTGCCAGCAGTGTTTACTACGAGCAGTACTTC
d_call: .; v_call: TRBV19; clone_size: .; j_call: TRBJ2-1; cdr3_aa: CASSMSGVNNEQFF; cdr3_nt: TGTGCCAGTAGTATGTCAGGGGTGAACAATGAGCAGTTCTTC
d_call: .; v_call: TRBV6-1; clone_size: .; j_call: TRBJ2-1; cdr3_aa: CASRDSSYNEQFF; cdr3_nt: TGTGCCAGCAGGGACAGCTCCTACAATGAGCAGTTCTTC
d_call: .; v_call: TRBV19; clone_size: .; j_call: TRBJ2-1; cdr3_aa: CASSIAGFNEQFF; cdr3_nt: TGTGCCAGTAGTATTGCAGGGTTTAATGAGCAGTTCTTC
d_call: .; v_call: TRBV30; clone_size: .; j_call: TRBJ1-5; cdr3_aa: CAWSSTGVQPQHF; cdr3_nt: TGTGCCTGGAGTTCAACGGGGGTACAGCCCCAGCATTTT
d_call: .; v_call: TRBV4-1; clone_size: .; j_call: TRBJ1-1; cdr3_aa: CASSQWGTGNTEAFF; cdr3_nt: TGCGCCAGCAGCCAATGGGGCACAGGGAACACTGAAGCTTTCTTT
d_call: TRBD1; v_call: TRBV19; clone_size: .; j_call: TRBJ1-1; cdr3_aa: CASSAGGREAFF; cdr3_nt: TGTGCCAGTAGTGCAGGGGGCAGGGAAGCTTTCTTT
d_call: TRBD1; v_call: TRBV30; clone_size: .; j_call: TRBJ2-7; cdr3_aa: CAASGTGDYEQYF; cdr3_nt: TGTGCCGCCTCCGGGACAGGGGATTACGAGCAGTACTTC
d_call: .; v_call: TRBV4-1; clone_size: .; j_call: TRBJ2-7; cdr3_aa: CASSQLLGYEQYF; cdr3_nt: TGCGCCAGCAGCCAACTACTAGGCTACGAGCAGTACTTC
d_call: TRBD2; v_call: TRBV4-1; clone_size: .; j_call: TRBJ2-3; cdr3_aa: CASSQGLAVSTDTQYF; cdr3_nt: TGCGCCAGCAGCCAAGGACTAGCGGTTAGCACAGATACGCAGTATTTT
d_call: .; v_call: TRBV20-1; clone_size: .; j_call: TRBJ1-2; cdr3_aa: CSAPSYGYTF; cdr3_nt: TGCAGTGCCCCTAGTTATGGCTACACCTTC
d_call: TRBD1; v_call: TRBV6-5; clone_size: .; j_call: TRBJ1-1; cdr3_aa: CASSYTRDRRTEAFF; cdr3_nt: TGTGCCAGCAGTTACACCCGGGACAGACGGACTGAAGCTTTCTTT
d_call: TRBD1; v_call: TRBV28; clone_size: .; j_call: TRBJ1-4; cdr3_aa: CASSLIAGGNEKLFF; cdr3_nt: TGTGCCAGCAGTTTAATAGCAGGGGGGAATGAAAAACTGTTTTTT
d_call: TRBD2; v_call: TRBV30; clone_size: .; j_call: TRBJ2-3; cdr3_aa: CAWSVGTSGTDTQYF; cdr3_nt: TGTGCCTGGAGTGTAGGGACTAGCGGCACAGATACGCAGTATTTT
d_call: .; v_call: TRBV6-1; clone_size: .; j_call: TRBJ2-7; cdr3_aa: CASSALSLEQYF; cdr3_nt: TGTGCCAGCAGTGCCCTTTCTCTGGAGCAGTACTTC
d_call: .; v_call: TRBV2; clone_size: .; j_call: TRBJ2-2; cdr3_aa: CASSDRLNTGELFF; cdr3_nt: TGTGCCAGCAGTGATCGTCTGAACACCGGGGAGCTGTTTTTT
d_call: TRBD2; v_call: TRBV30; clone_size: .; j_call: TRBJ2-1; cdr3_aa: CAWGGLVGNEQFF; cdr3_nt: TGTGCCTGGGGGGGACTAGTAGGGAATGAGCAGTTCTTC
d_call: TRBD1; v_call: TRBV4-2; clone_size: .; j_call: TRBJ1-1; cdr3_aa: CASSPRTGSMNTEAFF; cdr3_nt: TGTGCCAGCAGCCCCCGGACAGGCTCTATGAACACTGAAGCTTTCTTT
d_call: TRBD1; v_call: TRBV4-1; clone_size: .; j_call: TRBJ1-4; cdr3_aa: CASSPDRGSYEKLFF; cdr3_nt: TGCGCCAGCAGCCCCGACAGGGGTTCGTATGAAAAACTGTTTTTT
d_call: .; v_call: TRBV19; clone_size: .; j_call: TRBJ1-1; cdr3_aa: CASWTDTEAFF; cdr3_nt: TGTGCCAGTTGGACAGACACTGAAGCTTTCTTT
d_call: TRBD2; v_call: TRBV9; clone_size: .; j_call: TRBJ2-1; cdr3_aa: CASSLTSGNEQFF; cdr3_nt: TGTGCCAGCAGCTTGACTAGCGGGAATGAGCAGTTCTTC
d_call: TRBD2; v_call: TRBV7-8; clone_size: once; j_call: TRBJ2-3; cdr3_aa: CASSLAGSGGYTDTQYF; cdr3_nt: TGTGCCAGCAGCTTAGCGGGTAGCGGGGGTTACACAGATACGCAGTATTTT
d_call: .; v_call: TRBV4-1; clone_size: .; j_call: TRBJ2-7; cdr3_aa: CASSPGHSYEQYF; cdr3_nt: TGCGCCAGCAGTCCGGGACACTCCTACGAGCAGTACTTC
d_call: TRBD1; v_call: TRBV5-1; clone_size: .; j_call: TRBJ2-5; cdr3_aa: CASSLPPGQGAQETQYF; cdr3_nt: TGCGCCAGCAGCTTACCCCCCGGACAGGGGGCTCAAGAGACCCAGTACTTC
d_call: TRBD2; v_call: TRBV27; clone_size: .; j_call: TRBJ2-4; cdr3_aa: CASRETSGRNIQYF; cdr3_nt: TGTGCCAGCAGAGAGACTAGCGGGAGAAACATTCAGTACTTC
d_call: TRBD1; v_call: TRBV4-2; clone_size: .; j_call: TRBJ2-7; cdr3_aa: CASSQDPGQGSYEQYF; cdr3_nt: TGTGCCAGCAGCCAAGACCCTGGACAGGGCTCCTACGAGCAGTACTTC
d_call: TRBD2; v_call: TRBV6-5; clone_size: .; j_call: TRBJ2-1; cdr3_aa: CASGTSGNNEQFF; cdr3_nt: TGTGCCAGCGGGACTAGCGGCAACAATGAGCAGTTCTTC
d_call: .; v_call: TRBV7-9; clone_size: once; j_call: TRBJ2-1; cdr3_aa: CASSLAPYTVNEQFF; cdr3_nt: TGTGCCAGCAGCTTAGCTCCCTATACAGTAAATGAGCAGTTCTTC
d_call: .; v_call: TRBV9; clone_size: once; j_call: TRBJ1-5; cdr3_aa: CASSVGGSSNQPQHF; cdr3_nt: TGTGCCAGCAGCGTAGGAGGGAGCAGCAATCAGCCCCAGCATTTT
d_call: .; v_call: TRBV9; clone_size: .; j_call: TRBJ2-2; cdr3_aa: CASSGGDFPNTGELFF; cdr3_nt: TGTGCCAGCAGCGGGGGGGACTTCCCGAACACCGGGGAGCTGTTTTTT
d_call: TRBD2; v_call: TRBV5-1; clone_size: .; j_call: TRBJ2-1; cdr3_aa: CASSFGLAGTYNEQFF; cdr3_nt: TGCGCCAGCAGCTTCGGACTAGCGGGTACCTACAATGAGCAGTTCTTC
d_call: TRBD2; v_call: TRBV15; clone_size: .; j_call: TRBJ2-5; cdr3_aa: CATSAGGAAETQYF; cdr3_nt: TGTGCCACCAGCGCCGGGGGGGCCGCGGAGACCCAGTACTTC
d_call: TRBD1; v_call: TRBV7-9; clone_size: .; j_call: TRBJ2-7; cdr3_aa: CASSTATGYFYEQYF; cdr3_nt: TGTGCCAGCAGCACGGCGACAGGGTACTTCTACGAGCAGTACTTC
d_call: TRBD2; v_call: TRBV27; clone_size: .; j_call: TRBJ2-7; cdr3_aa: CASSLSLAGDEQYF; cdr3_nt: TGTGCCAGCAGTTTATCACTAGCGGGAGACGAGCAGTACTTC
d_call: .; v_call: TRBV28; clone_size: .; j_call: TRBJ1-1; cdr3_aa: CASSPRVNLEAFF; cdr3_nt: TGTGCCAGCAGTCCCCGCGTTAATTTGGAGGCTTTCTTT
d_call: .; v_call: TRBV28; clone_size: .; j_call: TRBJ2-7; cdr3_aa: CASSSIQGRGSYEQYF; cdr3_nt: TGTGCCAGCAGTTCTATACAGGGAAGGGGGAGCTACGAGCAGTACTTC